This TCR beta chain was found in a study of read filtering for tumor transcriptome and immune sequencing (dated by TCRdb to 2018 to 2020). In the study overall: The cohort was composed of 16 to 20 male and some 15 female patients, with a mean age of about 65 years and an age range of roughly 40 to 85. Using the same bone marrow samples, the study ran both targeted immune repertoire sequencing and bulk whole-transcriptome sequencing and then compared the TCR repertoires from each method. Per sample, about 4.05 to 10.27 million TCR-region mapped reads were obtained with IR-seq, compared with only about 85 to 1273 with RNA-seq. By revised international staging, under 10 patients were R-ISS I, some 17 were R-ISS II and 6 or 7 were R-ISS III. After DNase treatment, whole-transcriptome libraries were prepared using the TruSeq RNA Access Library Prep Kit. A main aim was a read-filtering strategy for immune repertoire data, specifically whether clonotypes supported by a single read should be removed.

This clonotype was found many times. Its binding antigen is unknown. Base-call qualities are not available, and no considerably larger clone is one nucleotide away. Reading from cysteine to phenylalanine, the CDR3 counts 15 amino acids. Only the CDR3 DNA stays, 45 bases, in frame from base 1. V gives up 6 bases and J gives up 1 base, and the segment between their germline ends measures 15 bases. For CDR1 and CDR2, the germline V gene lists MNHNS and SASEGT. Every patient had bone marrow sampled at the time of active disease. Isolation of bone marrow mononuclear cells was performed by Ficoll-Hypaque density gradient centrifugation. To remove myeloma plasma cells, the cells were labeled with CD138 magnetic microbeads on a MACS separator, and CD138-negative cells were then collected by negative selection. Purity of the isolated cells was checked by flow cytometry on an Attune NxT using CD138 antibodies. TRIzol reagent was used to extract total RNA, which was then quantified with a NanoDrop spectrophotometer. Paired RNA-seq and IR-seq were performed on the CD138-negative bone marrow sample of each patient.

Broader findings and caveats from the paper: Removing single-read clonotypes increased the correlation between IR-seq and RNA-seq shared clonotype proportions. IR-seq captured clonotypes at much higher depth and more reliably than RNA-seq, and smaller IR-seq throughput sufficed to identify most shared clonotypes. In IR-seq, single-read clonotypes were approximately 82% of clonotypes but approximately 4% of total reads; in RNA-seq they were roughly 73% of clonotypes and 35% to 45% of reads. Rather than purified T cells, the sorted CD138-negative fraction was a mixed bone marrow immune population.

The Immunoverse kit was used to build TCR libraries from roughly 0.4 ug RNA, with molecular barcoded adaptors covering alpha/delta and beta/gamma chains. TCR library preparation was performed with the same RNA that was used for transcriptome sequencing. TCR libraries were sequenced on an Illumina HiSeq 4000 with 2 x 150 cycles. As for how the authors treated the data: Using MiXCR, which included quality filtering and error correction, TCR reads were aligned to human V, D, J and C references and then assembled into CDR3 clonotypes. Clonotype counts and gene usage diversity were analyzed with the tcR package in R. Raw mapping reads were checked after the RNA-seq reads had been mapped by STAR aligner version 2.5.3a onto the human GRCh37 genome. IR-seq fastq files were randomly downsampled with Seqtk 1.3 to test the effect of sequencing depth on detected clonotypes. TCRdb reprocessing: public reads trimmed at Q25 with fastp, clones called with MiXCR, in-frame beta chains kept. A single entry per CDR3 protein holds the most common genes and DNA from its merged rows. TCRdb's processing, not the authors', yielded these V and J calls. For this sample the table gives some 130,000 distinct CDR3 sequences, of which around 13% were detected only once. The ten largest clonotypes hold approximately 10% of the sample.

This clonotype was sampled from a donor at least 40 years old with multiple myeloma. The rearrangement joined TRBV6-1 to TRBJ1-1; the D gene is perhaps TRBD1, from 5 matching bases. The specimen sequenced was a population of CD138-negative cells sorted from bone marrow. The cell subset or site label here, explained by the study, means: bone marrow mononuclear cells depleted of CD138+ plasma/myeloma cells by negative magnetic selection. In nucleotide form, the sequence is TGTGCCAGCAGGCCCGGGGGGTTGGAGAACACTGAAGCTTTCTTT. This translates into CASRPGGLENTEAFF.